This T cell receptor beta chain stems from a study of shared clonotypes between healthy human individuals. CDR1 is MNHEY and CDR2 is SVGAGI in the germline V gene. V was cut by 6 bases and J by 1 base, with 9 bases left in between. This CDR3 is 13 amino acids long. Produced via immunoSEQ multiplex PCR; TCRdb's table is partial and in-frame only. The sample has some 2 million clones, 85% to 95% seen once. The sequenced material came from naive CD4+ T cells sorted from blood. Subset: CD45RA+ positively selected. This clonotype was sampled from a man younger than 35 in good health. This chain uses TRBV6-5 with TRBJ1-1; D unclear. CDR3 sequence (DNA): TGTGCCAGCAGACAGACGGGGAACACTGAAGCTTTCTTT. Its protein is CASRQTGNTEAFF.